These 18 T cell receptor beta chains share one sample of origin, sequenced in a study of cytomegalovirus exposure and HLA in healthy donors. PCR primers comprised 60 Vbeta and 13 Jbeta primers. Produced via immunoSEQ multiplex PCR; TCRdb's table is partial and in-frame only. The sample lists 55,000 to 80,000 clones; over 60% were seen once. Sequencing used PBMCs. The receptors were gathered from a woman aged 25 to 45 in good health and CMV-seronegative.

The chain has TRBV5-1 and TRBJ1-1, with D perhaps TRBD1 (6 bases). The germline V gene has CDR1 SGHRS and CDR2 YFSETQ. The CDR3 is 13 amino acids. The germline V and J ends were trimmed by 2 bases and 4 bases, with 9 bases remaining between them. In DNA form, the CDR3 reads TGCGCCAGCAGCTTCAGGGGTAGCACTGAAGCTTTCTTT. Its protein is CASSFRGSTEAFF.

The rearrangement links TRBV10-3 to TRBJ2-7; D may be TRBD1 (5 bases). V lost 3 bases and J lost 6, with 12 bases in between. The length of the CDR3 is 13 residues. Germline assignment: CDR1 ENHRY and CDR2 SYGVKD. The CDR3 loop reads CAISEDSRFEQYV. In DNA form, the CDR3 reads TGTGCCATCAGTGAAGACAGTCGCTTCGAGCAGTACGTC.

This clone was seen a few times. V usage is TRBV19 and J usage is TRBJ2-1, with D maybe TRBD2 (6 bases). Germline loops: CDR1 LNHDA, CDR2 SQIVND (reference sequence). CDR3 length: 15 residues. V dropped 7 bases and J dropped 7 bases, with 20 bases sitting between them. Here the CDR3 DNA reads TGTGCCAGTACTAATGGGGACTTATCGTATAATGAGCAGTTCTTC. Translating it yields CASTNGDLSYNEQFF.

The chain combines TRBV27 with TRBJ2-1; D possibly corresponds to TRBD2 (6 bases). This CDR3 region has 15 residues. Trimming removed 5 bases at V and 2 bases at J, with 13 bases between. Germline V gives CDR1 MNHEY, CDR2 SMNVEV (reference sequence). The CDR3 DNA reads TGTGCCAGCAGTCCCGGGACTGGCACCTACAATGAGCAGTTCTTC. Amino acids: CASSPGTGTYNEQFF.

This clone is a singleton in its sample. The chain is built from TRBV19 and TRBJ1-2; 11 positions agree with TRBD1. CDR3 length: 14 amino acids. Germline V gene data show CDR1 as LNHDA and CDR2 as SQIVND (reference sequence). J was trimmed by 4 bases and V by 5 bases; bases with no gene match: 3. This chain's CDR3 is CASSSGTGGYGYTF. The CDR3 DNA is TGTGCCAGTAGTTCCGGGACAGGGGGCTATGGCTACACCTTC.

The CDR3 spells CASSSGLVESEQYF. Here the CDR3 DNA reads TGTGCCAGCAGTTCGGGACTAGTTGAGAGCGAGCAGTACTTC. The V gene is TRBV28, the J gene TRBJ2-7, with 8 bases lining up with TRBD2. Germline-derived CDR1 and CDR2 are MDHEN and SYDVKM. Germline trimming cut 4 bases from V and 6 bases from J; bases unmatched to any gene: 8. The CDR3 loop spans 14 amino acids. The whole variable domain, filled in from reference TRBV28 and TRBJ2-7, reads DVKVTQSSRYLVKRTGEKVFLECVQDMDHENMFWYRQDPGLGLRLIYFSYDVKMKEKGDIPEGYSVSREKKERFSLILESASTNQTSMYLCASSSGLVESEQYFGPGTRLTVT.

The chain couples TRBV7-8 to TRBJ1-2, with TRBD1 as a possible D gene (5 bases). Germline assignment: CDR1 SGHVS and CDR2 FQNEAQ. This CDR3 spans 17 amino acids. V was pared by 0 bases and J by 4 bases, with 18 bases between. This CDR3 is CASSLASFGGDLYGYTF. For the CDR3, the DNA is TGTGCCAGCAGCTTAGCTTCTTTTGGGGGGGACCTCTATGGCTACACCTTC.

This chain joins TRBV6-6 and TRBJ1-2; possibly TRBD1 for D (6 bases). Trimming stripped 5 bases from V and 6 bases from J, with 13 bases between. This CDR3 is 13 amino acids long. Germline V CDR1 and CDR2: MNHNY, SVGAGI (reference sequence). CDR3 DNA: TGTGCCAGCAGTATTCGGGGGGCTGATGGCTACACCTTC. Protein: CASSIRGADGYTF.

In its sample, this clone was seen a few times. The V call is TRBV5-1, the J call TRBJ2-7; 7 bases map to TRBD2. V shed 6 bases, J shed 1 base, and the junction held 10 bases outside the gene matches. CDR3 length equals 15 residues. From germline, CDR1 is SGHRS and CDR2 YFSETQ. The CDR3 region is CASTKSGGTSYEQYF. CDR3 nucleotide sequence: TGCGCCAGCACAAAGTCCGGGGGGACGTCCTACGAGCAGTACTTC.

The chain employs TRBV5-4 and TRBJ2-5; 8 positions match TRBD1. The DNA end is a closer match to TRBJ2-7, so the J assignment may be wrong. The CDR3 is made up of 12 amino acids. From germline, CDR1 is SGHNT and CDR2 YYREEE (reference sequence). Written as DNA, the CDR3 is TGTGCCATCCGGACAGGGCTGGACGAGCAGTACTTC. It encodes CAIRTGLDEQYF.

V usage is TRBV7-9 and J usage is TRBJ2-7, with a weak D call TRBD1 (5 bases). The CDR3 has 14 amino acids. Germline values: CDR1 SEHNR, CDR2 FQNEAQ (reference sequence). The CDR3 region has the DNA TGTTCCAGCAGTCCAACGACAGACCACTACGAGCAGTACGTC. Its protein product is CSSSPTTDHYEQYV.

Details on this clone: Other DNA sequences in this sample translate to the same CDR3. This sequence joins TRBV7-9 and TRBJ1-2; TRBD1 agrees at 10 bases. The CDR3 runs to 15 residues. Germline V CDR1 and CDR2: SEHNR, FQNEAQ (reference sequence). The V gene end was trimmed by 1 base and the J gene end by 4 bases; junction bases not matched to a gene: 3. The CDR3 protein is CASSLGGQGSYGYTF. The CDR3 region has the DNA TGTGCCAGCAGCTTAGGGGGACAGGGGAGCTATGGCTACACCTTC.

The genes are TRBV28 and TRBJ1-1, with 10 bases aligning to TRBD1. This CDR3 spans 14 amino acids. Germline CDR1 is MDHEN and CDR2 is SYDVKM. V gave up 3 bases and J gave up 5 bases; unmatched junction bases: 3. CDR3: CASSLTGGRTEAFF. CDR3 in DNA: TGTGCCAGCAGTTTGACAGGGGGCCGGACTGAAGCTTTCTTT.

CDR3 DNA: TGTGCCAGTGGGCATATAGAACGGGGCACTGAAGCTTTCTTT. It translates to CASGHIERGTEAFF. The chain carries TRBV19 and TRBJ1-1; D call uncertain. Trimming removed 8 bases at V and 4 bases at J, with 17 bases between. CDR1 and CDR2 (germline): LNHDA, SQIVND (reference sequence). CDR3 size: 14 residues.

The count of this clone is one. The chain links TRBV7-8 to TRBJ1-5; D is perhaps TRBD1 (6 bases). CDR1 SGHVS and CDR2 FQNEAQ come from the germline V gene. With 3 bases removed from V and 4 bases from J, the gap between germline ends came to 25 bases. The CDR3 covers 19 residues. CDR3 protein: CASSFRPRQSGVGNQPQHF. The CDR3, as DNA: TGTGCCAGCAGCTTCCGCCCCAGACAATCAGGGGTAGGGAATCAGCCCCAGCATTTT.

V usage is TRBV9 and J usage is TRBJ2-1; D not certain. V lost 2 bases, J lost 9 bases, and 12 bases lay in between. CDR1 and CDR2 from the germline V gene are SGDLS and YYNGEE. This CDR3 has 13 residues. In DNA, the CDR3 is TGTGCCAGCAGCGTGACGGTACTAACTGAGCAGTTCTTC. This codes for CASSVTVLTEQFF. Based on the CDR3 plus reference TRBV9 and TRBJ2-1, the full variable domain is DSGVTQTPKHLITATGQRVTLRCSPRSGDLSVYWYQQSLDQGLQFLIQYYNGEERAKGNILERFSAQQFPDLHSELNLSSLELGDSALYFCASSVTVLTEQFFGPGTRLTVL.

The chain joins TRBV7-9 to TRBJ2-1, with 7 nucleotides matching TRBD1. The V segment lost 6 bases and the J segment 0 bases; nucleotides outside the gene matches: 2. The CDR3 runs to 14 residues. Germline values: CDR1 SEHNR, CDR2 FQNEAQ (reference sequence). CDR3 nucleotide sequence: TGTGCCAGCAGATGGGACAGCTCCTACAATGAGCAGTTCTTC. Translation gives CASRWDSSYNEQFF.

To note about this clone: Other DNA sequences of this sample code for an identical CDR3. This chain connects TRBV5-1 to TRBJ1-6; the D is unclear. Trimming removed 2 bases at V and 7 bases at J, with 4 bases between. The CDR3 has 12 amino acids. Germline V lookup: CDR1 SGHRS, CDR2 YFSETQ. CDR3 sequence: CASSFENSPLHF. The CDR3 DNA sequence: TGCGCCAGCAGCTTCGAGAATTCACCCCTCCACTTT.